This T cell receptor (beta chain) was captured in a study of blood T cell repertoires in COVID-19. In the study overall: The study drew acute and convalescent COVID-19 samples from the United States, Italy and Spain. Nucleic acid was either cDNA or gDNA, and it came from T cells, B-cell-depleted T cells, or PBMCs.

Trimming removed 5 bases at V and 5 bases at J, with 16 bases between. This CDR3 has 15 residues. Germline V gives CDR1 MNHEY, CDR2 SVGEGT. How the authors handled the data: Amplified reference gene primers provided the basis for estimating nucleated cell counts. Libraries were prepared by immunoSEQ multiplex PCR; TCRdb keeps only in-frame clonotypes and omits some of them. The DNA was the basis for D and trimming; V, J and clone size are from that table. The data hold some 130,000 clones, with over 70% observed a single time. Sequencing was carried out using peripheral blood. V gene TRBV6-2 or TRBV6-3 combines with J gene TRBJ2-1; D may be TRBD2 (6 bases). This TCR was recovered from a human donor in a cohort sampled during active COVID-19. The CDR3 nucleotides are TGTGCCAGCAGTGCTCTGGGCGGGGCCCACAATGAGCAGTTCTTC. Amino acids: CASSALGGAHNEQFF.